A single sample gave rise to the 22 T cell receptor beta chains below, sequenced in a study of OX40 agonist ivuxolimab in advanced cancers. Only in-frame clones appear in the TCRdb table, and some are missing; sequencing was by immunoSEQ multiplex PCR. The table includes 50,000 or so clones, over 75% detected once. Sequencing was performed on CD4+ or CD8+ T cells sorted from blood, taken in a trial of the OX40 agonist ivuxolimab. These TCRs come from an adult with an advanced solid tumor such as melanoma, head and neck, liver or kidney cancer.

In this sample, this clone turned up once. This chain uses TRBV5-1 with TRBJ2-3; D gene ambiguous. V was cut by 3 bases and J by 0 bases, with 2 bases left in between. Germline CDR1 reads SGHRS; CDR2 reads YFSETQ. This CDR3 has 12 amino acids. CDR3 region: CASSWSTDTQYF. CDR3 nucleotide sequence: TGCGCCAGCAGCTGGAGCACAGATACGCAGTATTTT.

CDR3 in DNA: TGTGCCAGCAGTTCTGGGTTGGCGGGAGGGCGGGCGGATGAGCAGTTCTTC. Its protein is CASSSGLAGGRADEQFF. The chain carries TRBV11-1 and TRBJ2-1; 9 bases fit TRBD2. Germline V gene sequence: CDR1 SGHAT, CDR2 FQDESV (reference sequence). This CDR3 has 17 amino acids. J lost 8 bases, V lost 6 bases, and 17 bases had no gene match.

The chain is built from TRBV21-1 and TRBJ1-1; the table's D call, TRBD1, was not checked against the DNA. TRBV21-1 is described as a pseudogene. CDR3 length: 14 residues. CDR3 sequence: CASSRSGTSAEAFF. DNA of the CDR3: TGTGCCAGCAGCCGCTCCGGGACAAGTGCTGAAGCTTTCTTT.

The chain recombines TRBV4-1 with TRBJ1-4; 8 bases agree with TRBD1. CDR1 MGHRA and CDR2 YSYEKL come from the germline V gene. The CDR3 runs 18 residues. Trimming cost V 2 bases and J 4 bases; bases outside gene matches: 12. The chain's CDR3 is CASSQIGDRGPFNEKLFF. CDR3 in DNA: TGCGCCAGCAGCCAAATCGGCGACAGGGGTCCCTTTAATGAAAAACTGTTTTTT.

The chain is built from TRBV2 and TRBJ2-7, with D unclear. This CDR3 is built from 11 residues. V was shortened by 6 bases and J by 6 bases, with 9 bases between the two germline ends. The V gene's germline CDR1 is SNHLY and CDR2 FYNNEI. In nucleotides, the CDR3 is TGTGCCAGCAGACCAAAGAGCGAGCAGTACTTC. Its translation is CASRPKSEQYF.

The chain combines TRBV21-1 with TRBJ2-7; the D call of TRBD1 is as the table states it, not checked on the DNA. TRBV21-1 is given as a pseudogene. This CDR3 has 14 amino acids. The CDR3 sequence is CASSNWTAWGEQYF. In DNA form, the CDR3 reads TGTGCCAGCAGCAACTGGACAGCCTGGGGGGAGCAGTACTTC.

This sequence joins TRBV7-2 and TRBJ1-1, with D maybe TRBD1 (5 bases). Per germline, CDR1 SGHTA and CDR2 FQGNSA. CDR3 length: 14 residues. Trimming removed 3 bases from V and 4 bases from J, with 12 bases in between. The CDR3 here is CASSFRWGGTEAFF. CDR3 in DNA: TGTGCCAGCAGCTTTCGGTGGGGGGGCACTGAAGCTTTCTTT.

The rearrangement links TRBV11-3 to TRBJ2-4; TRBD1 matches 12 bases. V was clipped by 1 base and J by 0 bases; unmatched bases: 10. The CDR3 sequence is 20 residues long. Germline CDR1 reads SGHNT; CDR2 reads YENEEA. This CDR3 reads CASSLGSGTGGTGAKNIQYF. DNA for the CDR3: TGTGCCAGCAGCTTAGGTTCGGGGACAGGGGGCACGGGAGCCAAAAACATTCAGTACTTC.

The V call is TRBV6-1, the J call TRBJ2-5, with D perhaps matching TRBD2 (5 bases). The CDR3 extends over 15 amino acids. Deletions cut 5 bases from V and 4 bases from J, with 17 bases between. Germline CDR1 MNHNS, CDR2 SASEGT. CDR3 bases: TGTGCCAGCAGTCAAGACCTGGGAGCGAGAGAGACCCAGTACTTC. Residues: CASSQDLGARETQYF.

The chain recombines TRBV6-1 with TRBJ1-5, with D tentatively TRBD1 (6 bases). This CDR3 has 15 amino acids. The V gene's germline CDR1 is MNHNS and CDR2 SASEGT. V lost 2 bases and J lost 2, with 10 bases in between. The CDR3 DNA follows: TGTGCCAGCAGTGAACGGACAGCTGGCAATCAGCCCCAGCATTTT. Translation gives CASSERTAGNQPQHF.

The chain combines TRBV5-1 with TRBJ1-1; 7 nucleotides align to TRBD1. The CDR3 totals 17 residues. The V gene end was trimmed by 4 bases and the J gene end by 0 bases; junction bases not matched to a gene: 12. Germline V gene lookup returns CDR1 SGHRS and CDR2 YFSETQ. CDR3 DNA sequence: TGCGCCAGCAGCCCCCAGACAGGGATATTCTTGAACACTGAAGCTTTCTTT. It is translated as CASSPQTGIFLNTEAFF. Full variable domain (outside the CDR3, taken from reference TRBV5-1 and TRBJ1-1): KAGVTQTPRYLIKTRGQQVTLSCSPISGHRSVSWYQQTPGQGLQFLFEYFSETQRNKGNFPGRFSGRQFSNSRSEMNVSTLELGDSALYLCASSPQTGIFLNTEAFFGQGTRLTVV.

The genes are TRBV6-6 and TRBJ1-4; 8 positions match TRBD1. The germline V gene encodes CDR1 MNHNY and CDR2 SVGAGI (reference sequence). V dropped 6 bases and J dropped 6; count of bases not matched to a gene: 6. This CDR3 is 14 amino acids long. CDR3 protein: CASRMQGADEKLFF. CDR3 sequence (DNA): TGTGCCAGCAGAATGCAGGGGGCGGATGAAAAACTGTTTTTT.

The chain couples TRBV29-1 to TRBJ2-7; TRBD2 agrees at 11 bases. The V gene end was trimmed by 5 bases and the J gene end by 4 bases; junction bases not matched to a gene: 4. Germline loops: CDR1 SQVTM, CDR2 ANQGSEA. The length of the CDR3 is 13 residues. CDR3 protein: CSVTGTSGYEQYF. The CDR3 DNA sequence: TGCAGCGTTACCGGGACTAGCGGTTACGAGCAGTACTTC.

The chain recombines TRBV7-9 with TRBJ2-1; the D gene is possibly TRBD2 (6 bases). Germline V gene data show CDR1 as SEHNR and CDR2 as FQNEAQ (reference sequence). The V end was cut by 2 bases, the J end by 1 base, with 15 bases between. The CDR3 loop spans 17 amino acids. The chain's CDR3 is CASSLPGGKRSYNEQFF. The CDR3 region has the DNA TGTGCCAGCAGCTTACCTGGGGGGAAACGGTCCTACAATGAGCAGTTCTTC.

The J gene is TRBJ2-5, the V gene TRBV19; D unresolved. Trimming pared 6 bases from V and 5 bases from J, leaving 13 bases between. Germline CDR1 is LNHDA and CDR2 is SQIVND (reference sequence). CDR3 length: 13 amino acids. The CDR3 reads CASRPTLGETQYF. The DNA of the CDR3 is TGTGCCAGTAGACCAACCCTGGGTGAGACCCAGTACTTC.

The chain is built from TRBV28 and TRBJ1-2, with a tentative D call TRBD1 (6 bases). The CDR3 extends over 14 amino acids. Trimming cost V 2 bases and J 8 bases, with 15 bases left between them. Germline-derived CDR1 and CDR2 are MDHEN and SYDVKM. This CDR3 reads CASSLAGVFGGYTF. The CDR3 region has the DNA TGTGCCAGCAGTTTAGCAGGGGTTTTTGGAGGCTACACCTTC.

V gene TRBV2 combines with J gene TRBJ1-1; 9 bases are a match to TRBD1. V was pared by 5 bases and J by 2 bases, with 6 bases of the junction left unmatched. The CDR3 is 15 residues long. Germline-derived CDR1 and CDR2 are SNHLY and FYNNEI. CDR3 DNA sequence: TGTGCCAGCAGTTACCGGGACAGGGCAAACACTGAAGCTTTCTTT. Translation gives CASSYRDRANTEAFF.

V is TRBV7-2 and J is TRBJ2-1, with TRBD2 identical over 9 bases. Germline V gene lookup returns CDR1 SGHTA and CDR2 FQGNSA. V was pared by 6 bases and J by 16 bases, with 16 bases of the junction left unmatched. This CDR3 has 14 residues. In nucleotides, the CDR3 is TGTGCCAGCAGACTTAGTTTAGCGGGAGCGCCCCCCTTCTTC. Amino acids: CASRLSLAGAPPFF. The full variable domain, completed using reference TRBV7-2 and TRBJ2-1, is GAGVSQSPSNKVTEKGKDVELRCDPISGHTALYWYRQSLGQGLEFLIYFQGNSAPDKSGLPSDRFSAERTGGSVSTLTIQRTQQEDSAVYLCASRLSLAGAPPFFGPGTRLTVL.

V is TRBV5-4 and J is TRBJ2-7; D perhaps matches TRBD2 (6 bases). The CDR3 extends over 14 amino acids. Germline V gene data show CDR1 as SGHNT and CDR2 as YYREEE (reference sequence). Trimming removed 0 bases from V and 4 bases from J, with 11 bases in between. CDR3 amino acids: CASSLGGGRYEQYF. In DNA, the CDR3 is TGTGCCAGCAGCTTGGGGGGAGGAAGATACGAGCAGTACTTC.

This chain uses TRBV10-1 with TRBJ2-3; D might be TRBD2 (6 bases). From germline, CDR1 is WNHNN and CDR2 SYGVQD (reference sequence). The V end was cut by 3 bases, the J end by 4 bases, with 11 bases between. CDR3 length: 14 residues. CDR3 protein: CASSDQRVADTQYF. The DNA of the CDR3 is TGCGCCAGCAGTGACCAGCGGGTTGCAGATACGCAGTATTTT.

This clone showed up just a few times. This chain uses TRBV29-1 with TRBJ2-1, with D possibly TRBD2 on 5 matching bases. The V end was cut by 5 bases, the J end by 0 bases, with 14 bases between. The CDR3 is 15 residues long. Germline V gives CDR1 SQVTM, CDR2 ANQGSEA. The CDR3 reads CSVSTTPSSYNEQFF. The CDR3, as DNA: TGCAGCGTTTCGACTACCCCAAGCTCCTACAATGAGCAGTTCTTC.

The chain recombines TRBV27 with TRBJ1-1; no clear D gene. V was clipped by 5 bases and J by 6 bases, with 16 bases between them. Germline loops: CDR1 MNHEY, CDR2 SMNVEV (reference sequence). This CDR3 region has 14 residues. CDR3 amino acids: CASSLHRGGSEAFF. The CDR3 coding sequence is TGTGCCAGCAGTCTTCACCGGGGTGGATCTGAAGCTTTCTTT.